Given below is one T cell receptor beta chain in context. Sequencing was performed with immunoSEQ multiplex PCR; in TCRdb, only in-frame clones are kept and a portion is missing. The sample has some 390,000 clones; roughly 90% are singletons. The sample is drawn from a study of blood T cell repertoires in COVID-19. Study as a whole: Samples taken during acute and convalescent COVID-19 were collected in the United States, Italy and Spain.

The V gene end was trimmed by 5 bases and the J gene end by 3 bases; junction bases not matched to a gene: 5. Germline V lookup: CDR1 SGHTA, CDR2 FQGTGA. The CDR3 sequence is 15 residues long. Sequenced: peripheral blood. This clonotype originated in a woman aged 40 to 49 with COVID-19, enrolled during active disease. The chain employs TRBV7-3 and TRBJ2-7; 12 nucleotides match TRBD2. The CDR3 here is CASSRRTSGDYEQYF. The CDR3 DNA sequence: TGTGCCAGCAGCCGTCGGACTAGCGGGGACTACGAGCAGTACTTC.